The present TCR beta chain was sequenced within a study of Graves' ophthalmopathy and Graves' hyperthyroidism. Study-level points and caveats: Most clonotypes expanded in thyroid above 0.001 frequency were present in blood too. As the model predicted ophthalmopathy progression, it achieved a sensitivity of 70% to 71% and a specificity of about 72%.

About this clonotype itself: Its antigen is undetermined.

Trimming removed 6 bases from V and 0 bases from J; junction bases left unmatched: 7. The CDR3 is 15 residues long. An approximately 10 ml volume of fresh peripheral blood provided the PBMCs. RNA transcripts were the template, and TCR beta CDR3 regions were amplified from them. Investigators did first-round RT-PCR with HTBI primers, then second-round multiplex PCR. TCRdb called the multiplex PCR reads again in MiXCR, with one record for every CDR3 protein. The sample includes hundreds of thousands of distinct CDR3 sequences, roughly 40% of them seen just once. The clonotype comes from an adult man with Graves' ophthalmopathy. V gene TRBV12-3 or TRBV12-4 combines with J gene TRBJ1-1, with 7 bases identical to TRBD1. The sequencing sample was made of peripheral blood. The CDR3 loop is CASSRDRALNTEAFF. CDR3 DNA: TGTGCCAGCAGCCGGGACAGAGCTTTGAACACTGAAGCTTTCTTT.